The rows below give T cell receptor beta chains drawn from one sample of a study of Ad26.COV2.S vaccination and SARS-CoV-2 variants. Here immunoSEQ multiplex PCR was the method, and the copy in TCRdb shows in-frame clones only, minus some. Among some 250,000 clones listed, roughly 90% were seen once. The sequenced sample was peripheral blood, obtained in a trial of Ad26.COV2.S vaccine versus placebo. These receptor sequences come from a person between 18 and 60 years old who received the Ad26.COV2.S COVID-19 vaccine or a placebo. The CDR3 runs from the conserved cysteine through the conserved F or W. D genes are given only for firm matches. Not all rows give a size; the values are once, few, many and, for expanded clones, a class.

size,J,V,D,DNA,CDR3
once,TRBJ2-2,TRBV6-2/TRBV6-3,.,TGTGCCAGCAGTTTAAGGACCGGGGAGCTGTTTTTT,CASSLRTGELFF
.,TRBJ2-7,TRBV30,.,TGTGCCTGGAAGGGTCAGGGCCAGCAGTACTTC,CAWKGQGQQYF
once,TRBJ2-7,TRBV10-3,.,TGTGCCATCAGAGGGGGTGGGCAGTCAGCCTACGAGCAGTACTTC,CAIRGGGQSAYEQYF
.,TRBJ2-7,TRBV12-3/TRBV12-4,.,TGTGCCAGCAGAACGGACGAGGTCTACGAGCAGTACTTC,CASRTDEVYEQYF
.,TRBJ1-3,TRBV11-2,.,TGTGCCAGCAGCGTGCTTAGGGGCACCATATATTTT,CASSVLRGTIYF
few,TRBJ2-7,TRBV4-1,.,TGCGCCAGCAGCGAAACGGAGACCACCAACTACGAGCAGTACTTC,CASSETETTNYEQYF
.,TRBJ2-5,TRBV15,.,TGTGCCACCAGCAGGGGGACTCAAGAGACCCAGTACTTC,CATSRGTQETQYF
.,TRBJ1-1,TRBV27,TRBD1,TGTGCCAGCAGTTTAGGCAGGGGGTTACCTGAAGCTTTCTTT,CASSLGRGLPEAFF
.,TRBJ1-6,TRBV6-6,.,TGTGCCAGCAGTTCCGCTAATTCACCCCTCCACTTT,CASSSANSPLHF
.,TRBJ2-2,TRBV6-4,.,TGTGCCAGCAGTGACGACGGTTTAGGGGAGCTGTTTTTT,CASSDDGLGELFF
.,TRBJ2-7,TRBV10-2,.,TGCGCCAGCAGTGACCGGGGCGGAGCAGCCTACGAGCAGTACTTC,CASSDRGGAAYEQYF
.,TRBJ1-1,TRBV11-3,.,TGTGCCAGCAGCTTTTCCGGGGCTAACACTGAAGCTTTCTTT,CASSFSGANTEAFF
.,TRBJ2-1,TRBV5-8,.,TGTGCCAGCAGCATGACTGCGAGCTCCTACAATGAGCAGTTCTTC,CASSMTASSYNEQFF
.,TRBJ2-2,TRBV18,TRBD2,TGTGCCAGCTCACCACCGGTTAGCGGGAGTCACACCGGGGAGCTGTTTTTT,CASSPPVSGSHTGELFF
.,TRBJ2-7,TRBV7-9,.,TGTGCCAGCAGCTATCCTGCTTCCTACGAGCAGTACTTC,CASSYPASYEQYF
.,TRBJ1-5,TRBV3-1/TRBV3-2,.,TGTGCCAGCAGCCAAGGCAGGGACGCCAATCAGCCCCAGCATTTT,CASSQGRDANQPQHF
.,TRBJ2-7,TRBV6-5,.,TGTGCCAGCAGAGGGGGGTACGAGCAGTACTTC,CASRGGYEQYF
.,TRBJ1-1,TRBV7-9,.,TGTGCCAGCAGCTTAGTAGGGCAGAACACTGAAGCTTTCTTT,CASSLVGQNTEAFF
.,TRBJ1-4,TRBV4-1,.,TGCGCCAGCAGCCAAGAAGCTGGCAGGGGCGGGGAAAAACTGTTTTTT,CASSQEAGRGGEKLFF
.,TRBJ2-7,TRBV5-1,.,TGCGCCAGCAGCTTGCCGGGCCCCTCCTACGAGCAGTACTTC,CASSLPGPSYEQYF
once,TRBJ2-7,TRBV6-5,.,TGTGCCAGCAGCCCCAGGGTCCCCCCTGCCTACGAGCAGTACTTC,CASSPRVPPAYEQYF
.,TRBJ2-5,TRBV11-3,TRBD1,TGTGCCAGCAGTCTGATCCGGGACAGGTTACAAGAGACCCAGTACTTC,CASSLIRDRLQETQYF
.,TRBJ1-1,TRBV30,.,TGTGCCTGGAGTGTACCGACAGGTATAGAAGCTGAAGCTTTCTTT,CAWSVPTGIEAEAFF
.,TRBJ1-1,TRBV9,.,TGTGCCAGCAGCGTAGGTGTCACCATGAACACTGAAGCTTTCTTT,CASSVGVTMNTEAFF
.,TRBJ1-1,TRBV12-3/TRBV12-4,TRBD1,TGTGCCAGCCGAACAGGGGGCACTGAAGCTTTCTTT,CASRTGGTEAFF
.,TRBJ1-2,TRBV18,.,TGTGCCAGCTCACCGGGCGCTGTGGATGGCTACACCTTC,CASSPGAVDGYTF
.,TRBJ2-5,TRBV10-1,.,TGCGCCACCCATCCGTTCGGGGAGACCCAGTACTTC,CATHPFGETQYF
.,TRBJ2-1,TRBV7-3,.,TGTGCCAGCAACCGGGCAGGGCCCGCCAATGAGCAGTTCTTC,CASNRAGPANEQFF